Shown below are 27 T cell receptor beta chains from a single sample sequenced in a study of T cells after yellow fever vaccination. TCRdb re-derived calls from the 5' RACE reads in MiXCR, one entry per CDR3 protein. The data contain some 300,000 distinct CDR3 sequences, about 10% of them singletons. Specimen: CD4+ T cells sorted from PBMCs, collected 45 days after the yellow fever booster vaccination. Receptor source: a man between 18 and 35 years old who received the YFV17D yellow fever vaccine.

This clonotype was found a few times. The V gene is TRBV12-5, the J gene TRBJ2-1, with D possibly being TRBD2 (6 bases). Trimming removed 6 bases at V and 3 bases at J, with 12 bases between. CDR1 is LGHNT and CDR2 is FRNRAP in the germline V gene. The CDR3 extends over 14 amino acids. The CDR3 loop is CASGVQDYYNEQFF. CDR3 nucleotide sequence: TGTGCTAGTGGGGTACAGGACTACTACAATGAGCAGTTCTTC.

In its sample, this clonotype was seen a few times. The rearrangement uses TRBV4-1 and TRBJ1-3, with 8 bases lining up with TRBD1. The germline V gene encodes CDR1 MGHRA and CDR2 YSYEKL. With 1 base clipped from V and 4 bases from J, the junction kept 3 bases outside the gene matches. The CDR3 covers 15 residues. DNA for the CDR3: TGCGCCAGCAGCCAAGTGACAGGGGCCGGAAACACCATATATTTT. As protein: CASSQVTGAGNTIYF.

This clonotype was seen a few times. The CDR3 sequence is CASSNGQGASGYTF. Here the CDR3 DNA reads TGTGCCAGCAGCAACGGACAGGGGGCGAGTGGCTACACCTTC. The rearrangement uses TRBV12-3 or TRBV12-4 and TRBJ1-2, with 11 bases aligning to TRBD1. V trimming: 6 bases; J trimming: 7 bases; junction bases outside the gene matches: 7. The CDR3 runs to 14 residues.

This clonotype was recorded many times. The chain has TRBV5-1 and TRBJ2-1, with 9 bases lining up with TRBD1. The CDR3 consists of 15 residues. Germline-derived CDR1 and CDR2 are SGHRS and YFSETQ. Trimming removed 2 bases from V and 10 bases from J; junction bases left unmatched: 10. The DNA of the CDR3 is TGCGCCAGCAGCTTTCGGGACAGGGAGTTGCACGAGCAGTTCTTC. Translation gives CASSFRDRELHEQFF.

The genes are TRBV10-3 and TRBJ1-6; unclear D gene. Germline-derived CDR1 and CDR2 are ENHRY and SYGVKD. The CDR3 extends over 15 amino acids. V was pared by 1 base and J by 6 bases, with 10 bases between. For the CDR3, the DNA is TGTGCCATCAGTGAGTGGGCGGCGAGTAATTCACCCCTCCACTTT. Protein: CAISEWAASNSPLHF.

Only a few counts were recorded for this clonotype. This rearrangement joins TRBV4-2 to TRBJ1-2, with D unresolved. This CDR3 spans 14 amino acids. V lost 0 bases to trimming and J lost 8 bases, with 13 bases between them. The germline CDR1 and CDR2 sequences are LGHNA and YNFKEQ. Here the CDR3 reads CASSQENQVVGYTF. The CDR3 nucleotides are TGTGCCAGCAGCCAAGAAAACCAGGTGGTCGGCTACACCTTC.

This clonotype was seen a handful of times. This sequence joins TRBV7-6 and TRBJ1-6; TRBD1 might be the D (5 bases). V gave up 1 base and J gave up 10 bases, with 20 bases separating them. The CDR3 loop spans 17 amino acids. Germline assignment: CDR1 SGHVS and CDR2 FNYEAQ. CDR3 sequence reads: CASSLEAPEGWGSPLHF. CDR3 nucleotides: TGTGCCAGCAGCTTAGAAGCCCCGGAGGGCTGGGGCTCACCCCTCCACTTT.

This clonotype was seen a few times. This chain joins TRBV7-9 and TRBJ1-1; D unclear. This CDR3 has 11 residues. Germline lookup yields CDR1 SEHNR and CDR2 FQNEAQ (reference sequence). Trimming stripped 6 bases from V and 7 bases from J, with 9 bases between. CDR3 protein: CASRVMGEAFF. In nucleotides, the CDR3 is TGTGCCAGCAGAGTTATGGGTGAAGCTTTCTTT.

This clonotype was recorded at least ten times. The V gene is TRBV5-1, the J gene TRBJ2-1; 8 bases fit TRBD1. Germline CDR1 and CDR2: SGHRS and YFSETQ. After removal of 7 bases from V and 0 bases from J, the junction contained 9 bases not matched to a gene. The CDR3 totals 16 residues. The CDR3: CASAPGGADSYNEQFF. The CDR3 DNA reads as TGCGCCAGCGCTCCAGGGGGCGCCGACTCCTACAATGAGCAGTTCTTC.

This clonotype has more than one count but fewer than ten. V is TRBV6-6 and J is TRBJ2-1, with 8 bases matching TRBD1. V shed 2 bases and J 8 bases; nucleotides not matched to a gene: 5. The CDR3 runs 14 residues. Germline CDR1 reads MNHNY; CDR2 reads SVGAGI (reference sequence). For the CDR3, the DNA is TGTGCCAGCAGTTACGGGACAGGTTACGATGAGCAGTTCTTC. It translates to CASSYGTGYDEQFF.

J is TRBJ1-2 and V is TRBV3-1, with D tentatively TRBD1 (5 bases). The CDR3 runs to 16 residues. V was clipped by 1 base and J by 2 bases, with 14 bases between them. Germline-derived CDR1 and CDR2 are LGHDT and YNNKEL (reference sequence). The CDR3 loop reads CASSQGSSRQNYGYTF. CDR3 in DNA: TGTGCCAGCAGCCAAGGCTCGAGTCGACAGAACTATGGCTACACCTTC. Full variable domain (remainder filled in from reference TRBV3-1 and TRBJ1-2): DTAVSQTPKYLVTQMGNDKSIKCEQNLGHDTMYWYKQDSKKFLKIMFSYNNKELIINETVPNRFSPKSPDKAHLNLHINSLELGDSAVYFCASSQGSSRQNYGYTFGSGTRLTVV.

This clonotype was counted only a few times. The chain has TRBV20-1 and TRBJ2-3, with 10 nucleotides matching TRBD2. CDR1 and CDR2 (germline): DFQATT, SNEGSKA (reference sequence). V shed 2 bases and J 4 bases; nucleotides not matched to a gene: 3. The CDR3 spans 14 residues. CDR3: CSARPSGGPDTQYF. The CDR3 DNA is TGCAGTGCTAGACCTAGCGGGGGACCAGATACGCAGTATTTT.

CDR3 loop: CSAPSSGRTDTQYF. The CDR3, as DNA: TGCAGTGCCCCATCCTCAGGGCGCACAGATACGCAGTATTTT. This sequence joins TRBV20-1 and TRBJ2-3; D is perhaps TRBD1 (5 bases). The CDR3 has 14 residues. Looked up from germline, CDR1 is DFQATT and CDR2 is SNEGSKA (reference sequence). Between the trimmed V and J ends, which lost 6 bases and 1 base, there was a span of 14 bases.

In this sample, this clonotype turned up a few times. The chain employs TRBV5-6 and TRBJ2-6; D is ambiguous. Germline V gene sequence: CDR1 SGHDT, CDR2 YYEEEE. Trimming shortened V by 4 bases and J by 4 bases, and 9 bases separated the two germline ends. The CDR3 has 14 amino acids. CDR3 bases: TGTGCCAGCAGCCGAACTACCGGGGCCAACGTCCTGACTTTC. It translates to CASSRTTGANVLTF.

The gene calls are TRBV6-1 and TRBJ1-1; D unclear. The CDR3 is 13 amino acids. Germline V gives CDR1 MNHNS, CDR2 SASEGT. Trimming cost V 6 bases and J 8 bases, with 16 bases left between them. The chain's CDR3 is CASSRTMVVEAFF. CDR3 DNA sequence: TGTGCCAGCAGCCGGACTATGGTTGTGGAAGCTTTCTTT.

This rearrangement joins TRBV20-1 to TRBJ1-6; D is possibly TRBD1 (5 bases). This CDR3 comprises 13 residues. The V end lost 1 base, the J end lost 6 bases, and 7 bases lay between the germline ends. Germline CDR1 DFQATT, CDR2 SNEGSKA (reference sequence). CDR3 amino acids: CSARVGTNSPLHF. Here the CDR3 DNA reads TGCAGTGCTAGAGTGGGGACTAATTCACCCCTCCACTTT.

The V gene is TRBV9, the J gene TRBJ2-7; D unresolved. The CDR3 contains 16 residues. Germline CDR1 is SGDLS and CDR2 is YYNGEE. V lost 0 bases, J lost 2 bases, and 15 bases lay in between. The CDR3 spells CASSVACDERTYEQYV. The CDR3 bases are TGTGCCAGCAGCGTAGCTTGTGACGAGAGGACCTACGAGCAGTACGTC.

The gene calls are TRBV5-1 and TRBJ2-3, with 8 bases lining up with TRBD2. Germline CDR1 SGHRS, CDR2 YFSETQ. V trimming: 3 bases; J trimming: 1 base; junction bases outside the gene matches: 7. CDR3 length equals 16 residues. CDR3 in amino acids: CASSSLSGGGTDTQYF. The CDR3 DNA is TGCGCCAGCAGCTCCCTAAGCGGGGGAGGCACAGATACGCAGTATTTT. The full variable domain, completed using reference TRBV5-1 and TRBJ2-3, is KAGVTQTPRYLIKTRGQQVTLSCSPISGHRSVSWYQQTPGQGLQFLFEYFSETQRNKGNFPGRFSGRQFSNSRSEMNVSTLELGDSALYLCASSSLSGGGTDTQYFGPGTRLTVL.

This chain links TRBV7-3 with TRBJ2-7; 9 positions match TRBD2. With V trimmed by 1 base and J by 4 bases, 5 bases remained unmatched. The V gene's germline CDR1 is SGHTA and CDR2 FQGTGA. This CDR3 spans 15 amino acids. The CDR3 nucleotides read TGTGCCAGCAGCTTAAGCGGGGGGGGTATATACGAGCAGTACTTC. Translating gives CASSLSGGGIYEQYF.

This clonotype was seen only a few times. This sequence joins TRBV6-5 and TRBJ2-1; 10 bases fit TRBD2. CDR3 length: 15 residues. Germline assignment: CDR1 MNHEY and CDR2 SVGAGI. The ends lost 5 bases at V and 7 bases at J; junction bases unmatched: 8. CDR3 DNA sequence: TGTGCCAGCAGTACCCTTAGCGGGGGGAAGAATGAGCAGTTCTTC. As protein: CASSTLSGGKNEQFF.

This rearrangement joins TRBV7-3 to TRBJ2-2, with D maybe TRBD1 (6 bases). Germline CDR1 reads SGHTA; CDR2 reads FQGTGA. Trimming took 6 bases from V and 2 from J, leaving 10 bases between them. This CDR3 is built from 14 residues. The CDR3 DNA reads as TGTGCCAGCAGTGGGGACACCAACACCGGGGAGCTGTTTTTT. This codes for CASSGDTNTGELFF. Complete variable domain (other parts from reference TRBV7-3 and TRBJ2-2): GAGVSQTPSNKVTEKGKYVELRCDPISGHTALYWYRQSLGQGPEFLIYFQGTGAADDSGLPNDRFFAVRPEGSVSTLKIQRTERGDSAVYLCASSGDTNTGELFFGEGSRLTVL.

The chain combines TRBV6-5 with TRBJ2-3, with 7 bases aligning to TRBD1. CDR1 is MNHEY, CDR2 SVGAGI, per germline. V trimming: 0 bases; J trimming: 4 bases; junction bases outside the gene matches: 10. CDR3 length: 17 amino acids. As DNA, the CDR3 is TGTGCCAGCAGTTACTCCTCCGGGACAGATGGTCCAGATACGCAGTATTTT. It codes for CASSYSSGTDGPDTQYF.

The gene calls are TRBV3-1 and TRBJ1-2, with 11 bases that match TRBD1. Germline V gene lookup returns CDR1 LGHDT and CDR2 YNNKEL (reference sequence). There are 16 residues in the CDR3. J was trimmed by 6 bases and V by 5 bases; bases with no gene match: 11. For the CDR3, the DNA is TGTGCCAGCAGCAACCGGGACAGGGGGAGCAGCGATGGCTACACCTTC. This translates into CASSNRDRGSSDGYTF.

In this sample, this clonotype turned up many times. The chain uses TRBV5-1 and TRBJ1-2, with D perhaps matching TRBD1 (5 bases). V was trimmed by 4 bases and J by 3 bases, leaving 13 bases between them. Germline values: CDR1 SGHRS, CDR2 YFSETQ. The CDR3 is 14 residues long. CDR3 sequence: CASSDAGTDYGYTF. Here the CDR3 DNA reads TGCGCCAGCAGCGACGCCGGGACGGACTATGGCTACACCTTC.

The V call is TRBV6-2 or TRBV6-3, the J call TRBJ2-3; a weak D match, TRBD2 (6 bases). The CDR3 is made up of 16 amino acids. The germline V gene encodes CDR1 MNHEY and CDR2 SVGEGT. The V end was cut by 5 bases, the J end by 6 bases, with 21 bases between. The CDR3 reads CASSRDWTTIGDTQYF. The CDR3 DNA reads TGTGCCAGCAGTCGGGACTGGACGACAATAGGGGATACGCAGTATTTT.

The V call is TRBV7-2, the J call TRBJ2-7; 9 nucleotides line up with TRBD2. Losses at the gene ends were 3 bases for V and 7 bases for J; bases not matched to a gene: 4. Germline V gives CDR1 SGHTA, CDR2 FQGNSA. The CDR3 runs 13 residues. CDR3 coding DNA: TGTGCCAGCAGCTTGGCTAGCGGGGAGGAGCAGTACGTC. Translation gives CASSLASGEEQYV.

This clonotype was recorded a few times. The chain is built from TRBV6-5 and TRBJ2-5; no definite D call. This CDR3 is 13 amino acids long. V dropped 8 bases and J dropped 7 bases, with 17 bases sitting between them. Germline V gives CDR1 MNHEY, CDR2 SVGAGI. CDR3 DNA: TGTGCCAGCTTAGAGCCGGGTGTAGGGACCCAGTACTTC. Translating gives CASLEPGVGTQYF.